Each of the 30 T cell receptor beta chains below was sequenced from the same sample in a study of T cells in women clearing cervical HPV infection (dated by TCRdb to the late 2010s). Receptor libraries were prepared by the immunoSEQ multiplex PCR assay. The table was pulled from immuneACCESS by TCRdb, which kept in-frame rearrangements only. Such tables lose some clones; where checked, under half of the loss comes from unresolved V genes, and the rest has no known cause. This sample's table lists 15,000 or so clones. The ten largest clones take up 6.5% to 9% of the sample. The sample comprised blood buffy coat. The receptors here all came from a woman between 18 and 69 years old with a cervical HPV16 infection that either progressed to CIN3+ or cleared (not recorded which).

To note about this clone: The read falls 3 residues short of the CDR3 end, and the missing part is taken from the germline J gene. The rearrangement uses TRBV23-1 and TRBJ1-4; D possibly corresponds to TRBD1 (5 bases). TRBV23-1 qualifies as an ORF whose function is uncertain. CDR3 length: 17 residues. V gave up 2 bases and J gave up 0 bases, with 13 bases separating them. The CDR3 is CASSQGHKPATNEKLFF. CDR3 DNA (partial): TGCGCCAGCAGTCAAGGACATAAGCCTGCAACTAATGAAAAA.

The covered CDR3 bases are TGTGCCAGCATAACGTCCCGGGACAAGGGTAACTATGGC. Protein sequence: CASITSRDKGNYG. The CDR3 reads in full as CASITSRDKGNYGYTF. The chain carries TRBV19 and TRBJ1-2; possibly TRBD1 for D (6 bases). Read data end 3 residues before the CDR3 end; the end is taken from the germline J gene. V was clipped by 9 bases and J by 1 base, with 21 bases between them. Germline V gene data show CDR1 as LNHDA and CDR2 as SQIVND (reference sequence). CDR3 length: 16 amino acids.

A remark on this clone: The read terminates 3 residues ahead of where the CDR3 ends, so the germline J gene completes it. The rearrangement uses TRBV19 and TRBJ1-2; D perhaps matches TRBD1 (5 bases). The length of the CDR3 is 11 residues. V was pared by 11 bases and J by 6 bases, with 13 bases between. Germline V gene data show CDR1 as LNHDA and CDR2 as SQIVND (reference sequence). CDR3 loop: CASLGGDGYTF. The covered CDR3 bases are TGTGCCTCCCTCGGGGGGGATGGC.

As regards this clone: With the read ending 3 residues before the CDR3 end, the germline J gene is used to fill in that end. The chain couples TRBV2 to TRBJ1-2; D may be TRBD1 (5 bases). Between the trimmed V and J ends, which lost 7 bases and 0 bases, there was a span of 12 bases. Germline CDR1 is SNHLY and CDR2 is FYNNEI. This CDR3 has 14 residues. CDR3 residues: CASTQDISNYGYTF. CDR3 DNA (partial): TGTGCCAGCACCCAGGACATTTCTAACTATGGC.

Of note for this clone: The DNA ends 3 residues before the CDR3 does, and the rest of the CDR3 is filled in from the germline J gene. This chain joins TRBV5-1 and TRBJ2-6, with 11 bases identical to TRBD1. This CDR3 has 19 amino acids. Germline V gene lookup returns CDR1 SGHRS and CDR2 YFSETQ. With 0 bases clipped from V and 0 bases from J, the junction kept 5 bases outside the gene matches. Partial CDR3 DNA: TGCGCCAGCAGCTTGGATGGACAGGGGGCTCCCTCTGGGGCCAACGTC. Amino acids: CASSLDGQGAPSGANV. The full-length CDR3 reads as CASSLDGQGAPSGANVLTF.

A note on this clone: The read terminates 3 residues before the CDR3 end, so the remaining end is supplied by the germline J gene. The chain has TRBV7-9 and TRBJ1-2; TRBD1 is a possible D gene (5 bases). This CDR3 has 13 residues. From germline, CDR1 is SEHNR and CDR2 FQNEAQ (reference sequence). The part of the CDR3 DNA that was read is TGTGCCAGCAGCTTACACAGGTCGGACGGC. It yields the protein CASSLHRSDG. The CDR3 reads in full as CASSLHRSDGYTF.

In the case of this clone: Coverage ceases 3 residues before the CDR3 finishes, and the germline J gene fills in the end. The chain links TRBV5-1 to TRBJ2-2; TRBD2 matches at 8 bases. Germline CDR1 and CDR2: SGHRS and YFSETQ. Trimming removed 0 bases from V and 4 bases from J; junction bases left unmatched: 8. The CDR3 length is 17 residues. The CDR3 here is CASSLVMAGGSTGELFF. The sequenced part of the CDR3 DNA is TGCGCCAGCAGCTTGGTCATGGCGGGGGGAAGCACCGGGGAG.

In terms of frequency, this clone is medium-sized. The sequence runs out 3 residues before the end of the CDR3; the remainder is reconstructed from the germline J gene. The chain carries TRBV19 and TRBJ1-5; D perhaps matches TRBD1 (6 bases). This CDR3 is 16 amino acids long. Germline-derived CDR1 and CDR2 are LNHDA and SQIVND (reference sequence). Trimming left V 1 base short and J 6 bases short, with 16 bases between. CDR3 bases read: TGTGCCAGTAGTATAGGGAAGGGGGTGCGGAGTCAGCCC. It translates to CASSIGKGVRSQP. The whole CDR3 sequence is CASSIGKGVRSQPQHF. The whole variable domain, remainder taken from reference TRBV19 and TRBJ1-5, is DGGITQSPKYLFRKEGQNVTLSCEQNLNHDAMYWYRQDPGQGLRLIYYSQIVNDFQKGDIAEGYSVSREKKESFPLTVTSAQKNPTAFYLCASSIGKGVRSQPQHFGDGTRLSIL.

Concerning this clone itself: Coverage ceases 3 residues before the CDR3 finishes, and the germline J gene fills in the end. The chain joins TRBV20-1 to TRBJ2-3, with 8 bases fitting TRBD1. CDR1 and CDR2 (germline): DFQATT, SNEGSKA (reference sequence). This CDR3 is built from 15 residues. V lost 5 bases to trimming and J lost 0 bases; unmatched junction nucleotides: 7. The CDR3 reads CSAGDRNTSTDTQYF. CDR3 DNA (partial): TGCAGTGCTGGGGACAGGAATACTAGCACAGATACG.

Turning to this clone: The read finishes 3 residues shy of the CDR3 end, and the germline J gene is used to complete it. The chain has TRBV5-1 and TRBJ2-3; possible D gene TRBD2, 6 bases. This CDR3 comprises 17 residues. Per germline, CDR1 SGHRS and CDR2 YFSETQ. V was pared by 7 bases and J by 2 bases, with 23 bases between. The CDR3 is CASCGVSGSRITDTQYF. The covered CDR3 bases are TGCGCCAGCTGCGGGGTTTCGGGGAGTCGAATCACAGATACG.

Points on this clone: With the read ending 3 residues before the CDR3 end, the germline J gene is used to fill in that end. V gene TRBV12-3 or TRBV12-4 combines with J gene TRBJ1-6, with D uncertain. V lost 7 bases and J lost 6, with 10 bases in between. This CDR3 spans 13 amino acids. The CDR3 spells CASTAGGNSPLHF. The CDR3 bases that were read are TGTGCCAGCACGGCAGGAGGTAATTCACCC.

On this clone: The observed sequence ends 3 residues before the CDR3 terminus, with the missing tail filled in from the germline J gene. The chain joins TRBV5-4 to TRBJ1-1, with 7 bases lining up with TRBD1. J was trimmed by 1 base and V by 2 bases; bases with no gene match: 5. From germline, CDR1 is SGHNT and CDR2 YYREEE (reference sequence). The CDR3 extends over 15 amino acids. The DNA read from the CDR3 is TGTGCCAGCAGCTTAGGGGGCCTGGGGAACACTGAA. As protein: CASSLGGLGNTE. The whole CDR3 region reads CASSLGGLGNTEAFF. The full variable domain, its missing parts supplied by reference TRBV5-4 and TRBJ1-1, is ETGVTQSPTHLIKTRGQQVTLRCSSQSGHNTVSWYQQALGQGPQFIFQYYREEENGRGNFPPRFSGLQFPNYSSELNVNALELDDSALYLCASSLGGLGNTEAFFGQGTRLTVV.

About this clone: The read falls 3 residues short of the CDR3 end, and the missing part is taken from the germline J gene. This chain links TRBV11-2 with TRBJ2-2; tentative D call: TRBD2 (5 bases). This CDR3 has 15 residues. Germline V gene lookup returns CDR1 SGHAT and CDR2 FQNNGV. V dropped 0 bases and J dropped 1 base, with 6 bases sitting between them. CDR3 DNA (partial): TGTGCCAGCAGCTTAGACGGGGTGAACACCGGGGAG. It specifies CASSLDGVNTGE. The entire CDR3 protein reads CASSLDGVNTGELFF.

Concerning this clone itself: The observed sequence ends 3 residues before the CDR3 terminus, with the missing tail filled in from the germline J gene. The chain couples TRBV7-7 to TRBJ2-2; unclear D gene. V was cut by 5 bases and J by 1 base, with 11 bases left in between. CDR1 and CDR2 (germline): SSHAT, FNYEAQ (reference sequence). This CDR3 has 15 amino acids. CDR3 DNA, as far as it was read: TGTGCCAGCAGCCCTAGAGCGAGGAACACCGGGGAG. It encodes CASSPRARNTGE. In full, the CDR3 reads CASSPRARNTGELFF.

This clone ranks as medium-sized in terms of frequency. The read is 3 residues too short to cover the CDR3 end, so that end is filled in from the germline J gene. Other DNA sequences from this sample encode an identical CDR3 as well. The chain carries TRBV29-1 and TRBJ1-1; tentative D call: TRBD1 (5 bases). V lost 6 bases and J lost 4, with 6 bases in between. Germline CDR1 and CDR2: SQVTM and ANQGSEA. The CDR3 length is 10 residues. The CDR3 bases that were read are TGCAGCGTCGGGGGCACTGAA. Translating it yields CSVGGTE. The whole CDR3 sequence reads CSVGGTEAFF.

Worth noting for this clone: The sequenced fragment ends 3 residues before the CDR3 boundary, so the rest is inferred from the germline J gene. The chain combines TRBV28 with TRBJ2-7; 9 nucleotides line up with TRBD1. Germline V lookup: CDR1 MDHEN, CDR2 SYDVKM. The CDR3 totals 15 residues. V shed 6 bases, J shed 2 bases, and the junction held 8 bases outside the gene matches. CDR3 loop: CASSPTGGRTYEQYF. The CDR3 bases that were read are TGTGCCAGCAGCCCCACAGGGGGCAGGACCTACGAG.

Of note for this clone: The read stops 3 residues short of the end of the CDR3; the missing end is completed from the germline J gene. The chain combines TRBV4-1 with TRBJ2-5; maybe TRBD2 (5 bases). Germline CDR1 and CDR2: MGHRA and YSYEKL. The CDR3 sequence is 12 residues long. Trimming removed 1 base from V and 5 bases from J, with 5 bases in between. The CDR3 loop is CASSQAGETQYF. CDR3 DNA, as far as it was read: TGCGCCAGCAGCCAAGCGGGGGAGACC.

Comment on this clone: The missing CDR3 end, 3 residues past where the read stops, is filled in from the germline J gene. The rearrangement joins TRBV5-1 to TRBJ2-2; 10 positions match TRBD2. The CDR3 totals 15 residues. CDR1 SGHRS and CDR2 YFSETQ come from the germline V gene. J gave up 2 bases and V 3 bases, and 1 base lay outside the gene matches. The CDR3 loop is CASSSSGGNTGELFF. CDR3 DNA (partial): TGCGCCAGCAGCTCTAGCGGGGGCAACACCGGGGAG.

In regard to this clone: The read gets to within 3 residues of the CDR3 end, and the germline J gene fills in the rest. J is TRBJ2-1 and V is TRBV5-1; 9 bases are shared with TRBD1. Germline CDR1 and CDR2: SGHRS and YFSETQ. The CDR3 loop spans 15 amino acids. Trimming at V came to 4 bases and at J to 3 bases, leaving 5 bases not matched to a gene. The sequenced part of the CDR3 DNA is TGCGCCAGCAGCCGGACAGGGGAAAGCTACAATGAG. Residues: CASSRTGESYNE. Given in full, the CDR3 is CASSRTGESYNEQFF.

Regarding this clone: The read comes to an end 3 residues before the CDR3 does, leaving the germline J gene to fill in the end. V gene TRBV5-1 combines with J gene TRBJ1-3, with TRBD1 identical over 9 bases. This CDR3 is built from 15 residues. CDR1 is SGHRS and CDR2 is YFSETQ in the germline V gene. Trimming at V came to 1 base and at J to 7 bases, leaving 6 bases not matched to a gene. The part of the CDR3 DNA that was read is TGCGCCAGCAGCTTGACAGGGGGCGACGGGAACACC. It is translated as CASSLTGGDGNT. The CDR3 in full is CASSLTGGDGNTIYF.

On this clone: The read terminates 3 residues ahead of where the CDR3 ends, so the germline J gene completes it. This chain links TRBV5-1 with TRBJ2-3; 10 nucleotides line up with TRBD1. J gave up 5 bases and V 2 bases, and 2 bases lay outside the gene matches. There are 14 residues in the CDR3. Germline CDR1 SGHRS, CDR2 YFSETQ. The CDR3 bases that were read are TGCGCCAGCAGCTTAGGACAGGGGGGAGATACG. Protein sequence: CASSLGQGGDT. The full CDR3 reads CASSLGQGGDTQYF. Looking up the rest from reference TRBV5-1 and TRBJ2-3 gives the full variable domain: KAGVTQTPRYLIKTRGQQVTLSCSPISGHRSVSWYQQTPGQGLQFLFEYFSETQRNKGNFPGRFSGRQFSNSRSEMNVSTLELGDSALYLCASSLGQGGDTQYFGPGTRLTVL.

Of note for this clone: Read coverage stops 3 residues before the CDR3 terminus; the germline J gene supplies the remainder. The rearrangement links TRBV20-1 to TRBJ1-2; 8 nucleotides match TRBD1. CDR1 is DFQATT, CDR2 SNEGSKA, per germline (reference sequence). The CDR3 length is 15 residues. Trimming took 3 bases from V and 0 from J; bases not matched to a gene: 6. The CDR3 protein is CSASARGRSNYGYTF. The CDR3 bases that were read are TGCAGTGCTAGCGCCAGGGGGCGATCTAACTATGGC.

Notes on this clone: The read stops 3 residues short of the end of the CDR3; the missing end is completed from the germline J gene. This chain connects TRBV2 to TRBJ1-2; D not resolved. The CDR3 contains 14 residues. CDR1 is SNHLY, CDR2 FYNNEI, per germline. Trimming stripped 0 bases from V and 5 bases from J, with 10 bases between. Partial CDR3 DNA: TGTGCCAGCAGTGAAGCGCACACTACTTATGGC. Its protein is CASSEAHTTYG. The whole CDR3 protein reads CASSEAHTTYGYTF.

In regard to this clone: The read terminates 3 residues ahead of where the CDR3 ends, so the germline J gene completes it. This chain connects TRBV29-1 to TRBJ2-7; TRBD1 agrees at 8 bases. CDR1 is SQVTM and CDR2 is ANQGSEA in the germline V gene. V shed 4 bases, J shed 6 bases, and the junction held 5 bases outside the gene matches. The CDR3 covers 12 residues. CDR3 residues: CSVAADRAEQYF. Incomplete CDR3 DNA: TGCAGCGTTGCCGCGGACAGGGCCGAG.

Concerning this clone itself: With the read ending 3 residues before the CDR3 end, the germline J gene is used to fill in that end. The chain couples TRBV18 to TRBJ2-1; TRBD2 matches at 10 bases. V gave up 1 base and J gave up 3 bases; unmatched junction bases: 0. Germline CDR1 reads KGHSH; CDR2 reads LQKENI. The CDR3 loop spans 15 amino acids. The CDR3 here is CASSPRTSGYNEQFF. The DNA read from the CDR3 is TGTGCCAGCTCACCACGGACTAGCGGCTACAATGAG.

As to this clone: The sequence runs out 3 residues before the end of the CDR3; the remainder is reconstructed from the germline J gene. The V call is TRBV19, the J call TRBJ2-3, with 11 positions matching TRBD1. J was trimmed by 3 bases and V by 6 bases; bases with no gene match: 2. The germline V gene has CDR1 LNHDA and CDR2 SQIVND (reference sequence). The CDR3 loop spans 14 amino acids. CDR3 amino acids: CASRRDRGTDTQYF. The CDR3 DNA, read in part, is TGTGCCAGTAGGCGGGACAGGGGGACAGATACG.

For this clone: The read finishes 3 residues shy of the CDR3 end, and the germline J gene is used to complete it. This rearrangement joins TRBV2 to TRBJ1-5; 10 bases align to TRBD1. Trimming removed 5 bases from V and 2 bases from J; junction bases left unmatched: 12. CDR1 is SNHLY, CDR2 FYNNEI, per germline. The CDR3 spans 18 residues. This CDR3 reads CASSLGQGGNSGNQPQHF. The part of the CDR3 DNA that was read is TGTGCCAGCAGTCTCGGACAGGGGGGAAATTCTGGCAATCAGCCC.

About this clone itself: Read sequence stops 3 residues before the CDR3 end, and the germline J gene provides the missing end. This chain uses TRBV29-1 with TRBJ1-1, with 7 positions matching TRBD1. Trimming removed 6 bases from V and 0 bases from J; junction bases left unmatched: 7. In germline, CDR1 is SQVTM, CDR2 ANQGSEA. The CDR3 loop spans 14 amino acids. The CDR3 is CSVAYRGMNTEAFF. CDR3 DNA, as far as it was read: TGCAGCGTAGCTTACAGGGGAATGAACACTGAA. Based on the CDR3 plus reference TRBV29-1 and TRBJ1-1, the full variable domain is SAVISQKPSRDICQRGTSLTIQCQVDSQVTMMFWYRQQPGQSLTLIATANQGSEATYESGFVIDKFPISRPNLTFSTLTVSNMSPEDSSIYLCSVAYRGMNTEAFFGQGTRLTVV.

Comments on this clone: The CDR3 is cut off 3 residues early in the read; its end comes from the germline J gene. The J gene is TRBJ2-1, the V gene TRBV9; TRBD2 might be the D (6 bases). The V and J ends lost 2 bases and 5 bases respectively, with 20 bases between them. Germline loops: CDR1 SGDLS, CDR2 YYNGEE. The CDR3 consists of 17 residues. The sequenced CDR3 bases are TGTGCCAGCAGCGTTTATGGTTCGGCGGGGTTAGACAATGAG. Protein sequence: CASSVYGSAGLDNE. In full, the CDR3 reads CASSVYGSAGLDNEQFF.

The chain's CDR3 is CSVEGARYEQYF. The sequenced CDR3 bases are TGCAGCGTTGAGGGGGCGCGGTACGAG. This chain uses TRBV29-1 with TRBJ2-7; D is possibly TRBD1 (6 bases). The read comes to an end 3 residues before the CDR3 does, leaving the germline J gene to fill in the end. The germline V and J ends were trimmed by 3 bases and 4 bases, with 10 bases remaining between them. CDR1 and CDR2 (germline): SQVTM, ANQGSEA. This CDR3 comprises 12 residues.